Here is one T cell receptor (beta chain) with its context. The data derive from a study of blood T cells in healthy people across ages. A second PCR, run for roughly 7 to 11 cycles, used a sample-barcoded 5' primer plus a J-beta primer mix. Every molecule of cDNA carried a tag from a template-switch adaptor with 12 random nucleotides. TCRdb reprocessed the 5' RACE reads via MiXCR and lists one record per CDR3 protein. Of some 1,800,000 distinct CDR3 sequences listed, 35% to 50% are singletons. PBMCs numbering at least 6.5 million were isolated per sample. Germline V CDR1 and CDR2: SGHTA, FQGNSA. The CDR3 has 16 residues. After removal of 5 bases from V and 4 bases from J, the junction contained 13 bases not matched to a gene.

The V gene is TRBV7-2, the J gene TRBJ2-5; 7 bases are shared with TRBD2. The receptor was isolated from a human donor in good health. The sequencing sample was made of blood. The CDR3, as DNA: TGTGCCAGCAGCCCCTGGGGGGGGGAGCCTCCAGAGACCCAGTACTTC. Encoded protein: CASSPWGGEPPETQYF.